The T cell receptor (beta chain) under discussion was sequenced for a study of metastatic and nonmetastatic thyroid tumors. Thyroid surgery was preceded by no treatment in any patient. This CDR3 has 14 residues. Germline V lookup: CDR1 SGHVS, CDR2 FQNEAQ. V was cut by 5 bases and J by 0 bases, with 7 bases left in between. TCRdb reanalyzed the PCR reads with MiXCR. The sample holds fewer than 35,000 clones, 30% seen once. The J gene is TRBJ1-4, the V gene TRBV7-8; a possible D gene is TRBD1 (6 bases). The receptor was derived from a female donor with papillary thyroid cancer or a benign thyroid nodule (not recorded which). Some clones in this sample may be carry-over from other donors' samples. The specimen sequenced was blood. This chain's CDR3 is CASSPGATNEKLFF. The CDR3 DNA sequence: TGTGCCAGCAGCCCAGGGGCAACTAATGAAAAACTGTTTTTT.